This T cell receptor (beta chain) is drawn from a study of control samples from healthy donors and cancer patients. Sequencing was performed with immunoSEQ multiplex PCR; in TCRdb, only in-frame clones are kept and a portion is missing. The sample yields approximately 150,000 clones, 96% seen once. Germline assignment: CDR1 SQVTM and CDR2 ANQGSEA. The CDR3 covers 14 residues. Trimming cost V 3 bases and J 3 bases; bases outside gene matches: 5. The receptor was isolated from a woman aged 25-40 years in good health. The sample taken for sequencing was blood. The chain employs TRBV29-1 and TRBJ2-7, with 10 bases lining up with TRBD1. Written as DNA, the CDR3 is TGCAGCGTTGATGAGGGACAGGGGTTCTACGAGCAGTACTTC. It is translated as CSVDEGQGFYEQYF.